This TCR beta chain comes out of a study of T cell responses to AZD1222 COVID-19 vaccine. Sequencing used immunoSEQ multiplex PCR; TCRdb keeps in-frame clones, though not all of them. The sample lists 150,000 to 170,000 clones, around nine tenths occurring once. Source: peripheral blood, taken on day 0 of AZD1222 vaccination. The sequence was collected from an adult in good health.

The CDR3 DNA follows: TGTGCCAGCAGCTGGGACGGGGACACTGAAGCTTTCTTT. This gives the protein CASSWDGDTEAFF. The chain carries TRBV7-2 and TRBJ1-1; weak D call: TRBD1 (5 bases). The V end was cut by 4 bases, the J end by 3 bases, with 9 bases between. The CDR3 extends over 13 amino acids. CDR1 is SGHTA, CDR2 FQGNSA, per germline.